The clone carrying this T cell receptor (beta chain) came up once. The junction and the germline gene differ at one end; a read error may be behind it. This record comes from a study of blood T cell repertoires in COVID-19. The data were produced by immunoSEQ multiplex PCR, yet TCRdb's version contains in-frame clones alone and is incomplete. The repertoire holds about 70,000 clones, with roughly 89% as singletons. This CDR3 region has 15 residues. Germline lookup yields CDR1 SGHRS and CDR2 YFSETQ. The material sequenced was peripheral blood. This chain joins TRBV5-1 and TRBJ1-3; TRBD1 agrees at 7 bases. This clonotype was obtained from a woman older than 75 with acute or convalescent COVID-19. The CDR3 region is CASSLAGTEGNTIHF. The CDR3 coding sequence is TGCGCCAGCAGCTTGGCCGGGACAGAAGGTAACACCATACATTTT.